Given below is one T cell receptor (beta chain) in context. Antigen unknown. V shed 5 bases and J 11 bases; nucleotides not matched to a gene: 7. CDR1 and CDR2 from the germline V gene are LGHNA and YSLEER. The CDR3 is 12 amino acids. The data originate from a study of cytotoxic CD8 clonotypes in ibrutinib-treated CLL. Across the whole study: Some 25 partial and 2 complete responses; at median approximately 68 months, roughly 15 remitted, about 12 progressed. Whole-study results and caveats: Clonality climbed at ibrutinib response, then dropped toward baseline at progression.

Profiled with immunoSEQ multiplex PCR; TCRdb holds only in-frame clones, not every one. This table holds about 150,000 clones, 79% found once. The sequencing used PBMCs, collected after 12 months of ibrutinib treatment. This rearrangement joins TRBV4-3 to TRBJ1-2, with 8 bases lining up with TRBD1. This TCR came from a human donor with chronic lymphocytic leukemia. The CDR3 protein is CASSGATGGYTF. The CDR3 region has the DNA TGCGCCAGCAGCGGGGCCACAGGGGGGTACACCTTC.